This T cell receptor (delta chain) was sequenced in a study of γδ T cells in repeated Plasmodium falciparum infection. Whole-study context: Age- and gender-matched Australian children served as comparison for malaria-exposed Malian children. Donors had four controlled P. falciparum NF54 infections over roughly 640 days. Timepoints: baseline, immediately before selected infections, and 21 days after every infection. Study-wide results and caveats: Malian children's Vdelta2-negative repertoires appeared more expanded and less diverse than Australians'.

TCRdb re-called clones from the multiplex PCR reads using CATT. The sample holds about 89,000 delta-chain clones, 1.4% seen once. V was clipped by 0 bases and J by 0 bases; unmatched bases: 5. The V gene's germline CDR1 is GEAIGNYY and CDR2 EKD. The CDR3 has 19 residues. This clone was picked up a small number of times. Its antigen is still unknown. A single base is all that separates this from a far larger clone, so a read error is likely. In the same sample, other DNA sequences code for this CDR3. Vgamma9/Vdelta2+ and Vdelta2-negative gammadelta T cells were flow-sorted from PBMC for bulk sequencing. What was sequenced was gamma-delta T cells from blood. The chain recombines TRDV2 with TRDJ3; TRDD3 agrees at 9 bases. Matching the DNA to germline supplied the J gene, which TCRdb does not give. The origin of this receptor is a pool of human donors (malaria-infected and uninfected, not separated). The CDR3 is CACDTVWGISSWDTRQMFF. The CDR3 region has the DNA TGTGCCTGTGACACCGTTTGGGGGATAAGCTCCTGGGACACCCGACAGATGTTTTTC.